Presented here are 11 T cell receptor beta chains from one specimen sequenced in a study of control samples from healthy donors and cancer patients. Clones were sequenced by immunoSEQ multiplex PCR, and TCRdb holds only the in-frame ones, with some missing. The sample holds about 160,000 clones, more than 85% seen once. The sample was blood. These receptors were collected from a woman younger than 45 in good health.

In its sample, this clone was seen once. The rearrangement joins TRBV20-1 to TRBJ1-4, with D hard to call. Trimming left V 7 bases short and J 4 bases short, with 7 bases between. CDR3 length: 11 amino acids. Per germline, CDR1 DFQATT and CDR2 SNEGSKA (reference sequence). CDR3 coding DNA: TGCAGTGGCAGATATAATGAAAAACTGTTTTTT. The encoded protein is CSGRYNEKLFF.

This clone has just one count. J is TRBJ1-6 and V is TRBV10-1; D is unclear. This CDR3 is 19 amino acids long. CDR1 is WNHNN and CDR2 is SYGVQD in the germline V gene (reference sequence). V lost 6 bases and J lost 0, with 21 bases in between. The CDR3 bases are TGCGCCAGCAGACTATCTAAACGAACTTCTTTCTCCTATAATTCACCCCTCCACTTT. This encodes CASRLSKRTSFSYNSPLHF.

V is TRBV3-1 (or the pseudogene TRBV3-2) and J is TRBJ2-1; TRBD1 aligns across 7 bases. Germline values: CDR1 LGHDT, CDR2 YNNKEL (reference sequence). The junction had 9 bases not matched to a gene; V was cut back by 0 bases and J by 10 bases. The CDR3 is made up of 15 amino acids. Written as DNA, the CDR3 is TGTGCCAGCAGCCAAGAGAACAGGGGTCCAGAAGAGCAGTTCTTC. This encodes CASSQENRGPEEQFF.

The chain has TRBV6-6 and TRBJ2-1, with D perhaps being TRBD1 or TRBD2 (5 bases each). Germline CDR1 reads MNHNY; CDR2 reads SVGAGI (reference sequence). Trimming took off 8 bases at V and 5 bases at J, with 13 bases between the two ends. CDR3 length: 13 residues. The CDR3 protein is CASSGAVDNEQFF. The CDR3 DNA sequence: TGTGCCAGCTCCGGGGCCGTAGACAATGAGCAGTTCTTC.

DNA of the CDR3: TGTGCCAGCAGCTTAGATCTAGCGGGACTGGATGAGCAGTTCTTC. Translated: CASSLDLAGLDEQFF. The chain uses TRBV7-9 and TRBJ2-1; 9 nucleotides match TRBD2. Trimming at V came to 1 base and at J to 8 bases, leaving 6 bases not matched to a gene. The CDR3 length is 15 residues. Germline lookup yields CDR1 SEHNR and CDR2 FQNEAQ (reference sequence).

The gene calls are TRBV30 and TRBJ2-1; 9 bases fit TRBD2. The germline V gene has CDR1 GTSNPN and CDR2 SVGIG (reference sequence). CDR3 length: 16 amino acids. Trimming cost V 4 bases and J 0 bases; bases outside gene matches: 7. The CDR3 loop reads CAWTLFSGSSYNEQFF. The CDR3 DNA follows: TGTGCCTGGACCCTATTTAGCGGGAGCTCCTACAATGAGCAGTTCTTC.

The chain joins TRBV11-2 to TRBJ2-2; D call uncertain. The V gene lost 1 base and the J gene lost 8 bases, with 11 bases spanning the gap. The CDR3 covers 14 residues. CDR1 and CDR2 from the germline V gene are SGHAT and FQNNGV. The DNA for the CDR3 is TGTGCCAGCAGCTTAGGTGTCGGAGTGGGGGAGCTGTTTTTT. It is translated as CASSLGVGVGELFF. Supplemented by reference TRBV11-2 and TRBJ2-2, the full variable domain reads EAGVAQSPRYKIIEKRQSVAFWCNPISGHATLYWYQQILGQGPKLLIQFQNNGVVDDSQLPKDRFSAERLKGVDSTLKIQPAKLEDSAVYLCASSLGVGVGELFFGEGSRLTVL.

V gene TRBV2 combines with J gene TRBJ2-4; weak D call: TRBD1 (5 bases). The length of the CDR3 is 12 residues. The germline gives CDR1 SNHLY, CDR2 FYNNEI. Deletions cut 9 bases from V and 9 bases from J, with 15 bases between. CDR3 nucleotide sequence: TGTGCCAGTCTGGACACCGGCGCCATTCAGTACTTC. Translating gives CASLDTGAIQYF. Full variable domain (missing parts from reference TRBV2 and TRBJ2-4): EPEVTQTPSHQVTQMGQEVILRCVPISNHLYFYWYRQILGQKVEFLVSFYNNEISEKSEIFDDQFSVERPDGSNFTLKIRSTKLEDSAMYFCASLDTGAIQYFGAGTRLSVL.

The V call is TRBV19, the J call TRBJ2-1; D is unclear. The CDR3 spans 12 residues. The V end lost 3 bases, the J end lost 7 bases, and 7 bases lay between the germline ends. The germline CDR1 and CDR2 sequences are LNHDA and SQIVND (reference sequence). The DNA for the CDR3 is TGTGCCAGTAGTATTGCCGGGAATGAGCAGTTCTTC. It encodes CASSIAGNEQFF.

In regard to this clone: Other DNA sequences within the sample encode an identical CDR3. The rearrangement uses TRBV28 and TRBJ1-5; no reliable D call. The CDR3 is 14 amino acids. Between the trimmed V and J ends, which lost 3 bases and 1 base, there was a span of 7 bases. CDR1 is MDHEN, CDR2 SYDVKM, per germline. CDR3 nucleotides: TGTGCCAGCAGTTTCCGGGGAAGCAATCAGCCCCAGCATTTT. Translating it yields CASSFRGSNQPQHF.

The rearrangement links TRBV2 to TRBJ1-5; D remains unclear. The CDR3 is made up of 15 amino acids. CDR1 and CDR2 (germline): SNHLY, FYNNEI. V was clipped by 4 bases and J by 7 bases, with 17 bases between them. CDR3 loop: CASSVSPLTRQPQHF. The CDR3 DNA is TGTGCCAGCAGTGTTAGCCCGCTCACCCGCCAGCCCCAGCATTTT.